The 15 T cell receptor beta chains reported below all come from one sample, sequenced in a study of blood T cell repertoires in COVID-19. The assay was immunoSEQ multiplex PCR, and TCRdb's table has in-frame clones only and misses some. This table has 45,000 or so clones, 75% to 90% appearing once. Input material: peripheral blood. These TCRs come from an elderly woman in a cohort sampled during active or convalescent COVID-19.

The V gene is TRBV27, the J gene TRBJ2-7; 7 bases are a match to TRBD2. The V gene end was trimmed by 4 bases and the J gene end by 3 bases; junction bases not matched to a gene: 6. The CDR3 spans 14 residues. Germline lookup yields CDR1 MNHEY and CDR2 SMNVEV (reference sequence). In nucleotides, the CDR3 is TGTGCCAGCAGTTCGTTGGGGGGGTTCTACGAGCAGTACTTC. Protein sequence: CASSSLGGFYEQYF.

V usage is TRBV2 and J usage is TRBJ2-1, with D tentatively TRBD2 (5 bases). Trimming took 9 bases from V and 0 from J, leaving 15 bases between them. Looked up from germline, CDR1 is SNHLY and CDR2 is FYNNEI. The CDR3 runs 15 residues. This chain's CDR3 is CASAGPKSSYNEQFF. CDR3 nucleotides: TGTGCCAGTGCGGGCCCCAAGAGCTCCTACAATGAGCAGTTCTTC.

J is TRBJ2-1 and V is TRBV12-3 or TRBV12-4, with D tentatively TRBD2 (6 bases). This CDR3 spans 13 amino acids. Trimming pared 6 bases from V and 6 bases from J, leaving 12 bases between. CDR3 in amino acids: CASSTRDFNEQFF. For the CDR3, the DNA is TGTGCCAGCAGCACACGGGACTTCAATGAGCAGTTCTTC.

The chain has TRBV2 and TRBJ2-3, with 12 bases that match TRBD2. This CDR3 is built from 18 residues. CDR1 is SNHLY, CDR2 FYNNEI, per germline. The trim removed 1 base at V and 0 bases at J, leaving 5 bases unmatched. The CDR3 sequence is CASSEGRLAGASTDTQYF. DNA for the CDR3: TGTGCCAGCAGTGAAGGGAGACTAGCGGGGGCCAGCACAGATACGCAGTATTTT.

J is TRBJ1-6 and V is TRBV7-9, with TRBD1 matching over 8 bases. CDR1 is SEHNR, CDR2 FQNEAQ, per germline (reference sequence). Germline trimming cut 5 bases from V and 8 bases from J; bases unmatched to any gene: 5. The CDR3 is 14 residues long. The CDR3: CASSRTGWDSPLHF. The CDR3 nucleotides are TGTGCCAGCAGCAGGACAGGGTGGGATTCACCCCTCCACTTT. The full variable domain, its missing parts supplied by reference TRBV7-9 and TRBJ1-6, is DTGVSQNPRHKITKRGQNVTFRCDPISEHNRLYWYRQTLGQGPEFLTYFQNEAQLEKSRLLSDRFSAERPKGSFSTLEIQRTEQGDSAMYLCASSRTGWDSPLHFGNGTRLTVT.

The chain recombines TRBV5-1 with TRBJ2-2; no reliable D call. This CDR3 has 14 amino acids. CDR1 and CDR2 from the germline V gene are SGHRS and YFSETQ. Trimming removed 3 bases from V and 3 bases from J, with 9 bases in between. As DNA, the CDR3 is TGCGCCAGCAGCTCGACTTCCTACACCGGGGAGCTGTTTTTT. It yields the protein CASSSTSYTGELFF. Supplemented by reference TRBV5-1 and TRBJ2-2, the full variable domain reads KAGVTQTPRYLIKTRGQQVTLSCSPISGHRSVSWYQQTPGQGLQFLFEYFSETQRNKGNFPGRFSGRQFSNSRSEMNVSTLELGDSALYLCASSSTSYTGELFFGEGSRLTVL.

This chain connects TRBV5-1 to TRBJ1-6, with TRBD1 matching over 8 bases. The CDR3 has 16 residues. V trimming: 0 bases; J trimming: 7 bases; junction bases outside the gene matches: 6. Per the germline V gene, CDR1 is SGHRS and CDR2 is YFSETQ. CDR3 loop: CASSLGQGAQNSPLHF. The CDR3 DNA reads as TGCGCCAGCAGCTTGGGTCAGGGGGCGCAAAATTCACCCCTCCACTTT.

This rearrangement joins TRBV7-9 to TRBJ2-1; 11 bases align to TRBD2. The V gene's germline CDR1 is SEHNR and CDR2 FQNEAQ (reference sequence). Trimming at V came to 1 base and at J to 2 bases, leaving 7 bases not matched to a gene. The CDR3 loop spans 18 amino acids. The CDR3 is CASSLGGSGGVTYNEQFF. The CDR3 region has the DNA TGTGCCAGCAGCTTAGGTGGTAGCGGGGGGGTAACCTACAATGAGCAGTTCTTC.

In DNA, the CDR3 is TGTGCCAGCTCACCTTGGGACAGTTACACCGGGGAGCTGTTTTTT. It translates to CASSPWDSYTGELFF. The V and J genes are TRBV18 and TRBJ2-2, with 7 bases identical to TRBD1. This CDR3 comprises 15 residues. Per the germline V gene, CDR1 is KGHSH and CDR2 is LQKENI. V shed 3 bases, J shed 3 bases, and the junction held 4 bases outside the gene matches.

This clone appeared a single time. V usage is TRBV3-1 (or the pseudogene TRBV3-2) and J usage is TRBJ2-7; 7 positions agree with TRBD2. The length of the CDR3 is 21 residues. The germline CDR1 and CDR2 sequences are LGHDT and YNNKEL (reference sequence). V was pared by 1 base and J by 1 base, with 22 bases of the junction left unmatched. The CDR3 spells CASSQVLIPIVAGETSYEQYF. Here the CDR3 DNA reads TGTGCCAGCAGCCAAGTCCTCATCCCAATAGTGGCGGGAGAGACATCCTACGAGCAGTACTTC.

This chain links TRBV7-2 with TRBJ2-7; 12 bases map to TRBD2. J gave up 2 bases and V 2 bases, and 10 bases lay outside the gene matches. There are 18 residues in the CDR3. Germline V gives CDR1 SGHTA, CDR2 FQGNSA. The CDR3 spells CASSLTQLSSGGAYEQYF. In DNA, the CDR3 is TGTGCCAGCAGCTTAACCCAACTGTCTAGCGGGGGGGCCTACGAGCAGTACTTC. The full variable domain, completed using reference TRBV7-2 and TRBJ2-7, is GAGVSQSPSNKVTEKGKDVELRCDPISGHTALYWYRQSLGQGLEFLIYFQGNSAPDKSGLPSDRFSAERTGGSVSTLTIQRTQQEDSAVYLCASSLTQLSSGGAYEQYFGPGTRLTVT.

This clone has only one observation. V is TRBV30 and J is TRBJ1-2, with D possibly TRBD1 on 6 matching bases. Looked up from germline, CDR1 is GTSNPN and CDR2 is SVGIG (reference sequence). This CDR3 contains 14 residues. Deletions cut 1 base from V and 4 bases from J, with 13 bases between. CDR3 in amino acids: CAWSGWGLGYGYTF. CDR3 in DNA: TGTGCCTGGAGTGGATGGGGGCTTGGCTATGGCTACACCTTC.

A few counts support this clone. This rearrangement joins TRBV5-8 to TRBJ2-7; D gene uncertain. Germline lookup yields CDR1 SGHTS and CDR2 YDEGEE. The CDR3 totals 16 residues. V was cut by 3 bases and J by 7 bases, with 23 bases left in between. Here the CDR3 reads CASSSAVGEPLREQYF. The CDR3 region has the DNA TGTGCCAGCAGCTCCGCTGTGGGCGAACCCCTACGTGAGCAGTACTTC.

The V gene is TRBV6-5, the J gene TRBJ2-7; a weak D match, TRBD2 (5 bases). V lost 0 bases and J 0 bases, leaving 9 bases between the germline ends. The CDR3 is 15 residues long. CDR1 and CDR2 (germline): MNHEY, SVGAGI. The CDR3 sequence is CASSYSLGSSYEQYF. For the CDR3, the DNA is TGTGCCAGCAGTTACTCCTTGGGGAGCTCCTACGAGCAGTACTTC.

The chain joins TRBV6-6 to TRBJ2-1; 11 bases map to TRBD2. V lost 4 bases, J lost 5 bases, and 7 bases stayed unmatched. The length of the CDR3 is 16 residues. Germline V gives CDR1 MNHNY, CDR2 SVGAGI (reference sequence). In DNA form, the CDR3 reads TGTGCCAGCAGTTCATTTAGCGGGAGGGCACACAATGAGCAGTTCTTC. Its translation: CASSSFSGRAHNEQFF.